This T cell receptor (beta chain) was found in a study of T-cell memory formation after mild COVID-19. Study-wide results and caveats: Mainly in CM and EM were contracting CD4+ clones; CD8+ were in EMRA.

This CDR3 is built from 14 residues. Germline values: CDR1 SGHVS, CDR2 FNYEAQ. Trimming stripped 4 bases from V and 1 base from J, with 11 bases between. This clonotype was observed many times. Its antigen is not known. MiXCR was run by TCRdb on the 5' RACE reads, yielding one entry per CDR3 protein. The sample yields fewer than 90,000 distinct CDR3 sequences, around 14% seen once. Sequenced input: PBMCs or a T cell subset sorted from them (not recorded which). The chain couples TRBV7-6 to TRBJ2-7, with D unclear. The receptor was isolated from an adult woman who had mild COVID-19 (a few samples of this study predate the infection). Cell type and time point are not known. DNA of the CDR3: TGTGCCAGCAGCTCCGCCCAGCATTCCTACGAGCAGTACTTC. It translates to CASSSAQHSYEQYF. Based on the CDR3 plus reference TRBV7-6 and TRBJ2-7, the full variable domain is GAGVSQSPRYKVTKRGQDVALRCDPISGHVSLYWYRQALGQGPEFLTYFNYEAQQDKSGLPNDRFSAERPEGSISTLTIQRTEQRDSAMYRCASSSAQHSYEQYFGPGTRLTVT.